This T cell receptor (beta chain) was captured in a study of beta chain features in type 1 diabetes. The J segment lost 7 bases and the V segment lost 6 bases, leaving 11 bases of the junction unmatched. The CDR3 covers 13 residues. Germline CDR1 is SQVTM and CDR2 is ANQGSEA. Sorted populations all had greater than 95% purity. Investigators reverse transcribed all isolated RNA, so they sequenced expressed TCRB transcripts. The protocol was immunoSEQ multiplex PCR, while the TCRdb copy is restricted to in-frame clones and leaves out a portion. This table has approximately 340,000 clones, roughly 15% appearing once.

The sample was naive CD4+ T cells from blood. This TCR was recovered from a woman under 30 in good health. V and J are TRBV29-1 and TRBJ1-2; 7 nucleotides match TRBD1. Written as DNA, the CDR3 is TGCAGCGTCGAGGGGACAGCTTTGACTGGCTACACCTTC. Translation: CSVEGTALTGYTF.